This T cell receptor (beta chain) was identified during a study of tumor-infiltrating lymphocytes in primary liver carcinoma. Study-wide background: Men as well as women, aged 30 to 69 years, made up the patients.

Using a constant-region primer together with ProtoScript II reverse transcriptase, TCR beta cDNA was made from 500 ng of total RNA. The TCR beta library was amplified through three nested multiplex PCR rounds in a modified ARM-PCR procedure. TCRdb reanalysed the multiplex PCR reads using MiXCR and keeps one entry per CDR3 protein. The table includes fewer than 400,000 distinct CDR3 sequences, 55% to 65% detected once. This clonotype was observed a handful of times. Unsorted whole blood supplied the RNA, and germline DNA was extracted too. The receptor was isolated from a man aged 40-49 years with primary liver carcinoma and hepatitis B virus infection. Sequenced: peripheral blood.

CDR3 sequence (DNA): TGTGCCAGATCCGGACAGGTCGGGACTAGCGGTTACCAAGAGACCCAGTACTTC. Translation: CARSGQVGTSGYQETQYF. V and J are TRBV5-3 and TRBJ2-5; 11 nucleotides match TRBD2. TRBV5-3 has ORF status, its function being uncertain. The CDR3 totals 18 residues. V lost 7 bases, J lost 0 bases, and 14 bases stayed unmatched.